The rows below give T cell receptor beta chains drawn from one sample of a study of shared clonotypes between healthy human individuals. Sequencing used immunoSEQ multiplex PCR; TCRdb keeps in-frame clones, though not all of them. The sample holds 950,000 to 1,300,000 clones; under 80% are singletons and the top ten take approximately 1.3%. The specimen sequenced was memory CD4+ T cells sorted from blood. The origin of the receptors is a man aged 18 to 35 in good health. CDR3s leave out the opening cysteine and the closing phenylalanine or tryptophan. The order of the fields is V gene, clone size, J gene, CDR3 protein. Size tells how often a clone was seen (once, few, many) or the class of an expanded clone, and some rows leave it out.

V: TRBV7-9
size: NA
J: TRBJ2-3
CDR3: ASSFRPGQGTDTQY

V: TRBV10-3
size: NA
J: TRBJ2-7
CDR3: AISEPSVDEQY

V: TRBV30
size: NA
J: TRBJ2-5
CDR3: AWRFRRALISQETQY

V: TRBV7-9
size: NA
J: TRBJ1-3
CDR3: ASSSASGNTIY

V: TRBV5-1
size: NA
J: TRBJ2-7
CDR3: ASSYGTSGVKHYEQY

V: TRBV28
size: many
J: TRBJ1-4
CDR3: ASSQARGAQKLF

V: TRBV2
size: NA
J: TRBJ2-5
CDR3: ASRRPLTGLLKAQETQY

V: TRBV19
size: NA
J: TRBJ2-5
CDR3: ASSIWKETQY

V: TRBV30
size: few
J: NA
CDR3: AWSVTSPYEQY

V: TRBV6-6
size: NA
J: TRBJ1-2
CDR3: ASSSPQGALYGYT

V: TRBV7-2
size: NA
J: TRBJ2-5
CDR3: ASSLGTSGGLPQY

V: TRBV5-6
size: NA
J: TRBJ2-5
CDR3: ASSGGLAGGLETQY

V: TRBV10-3
size: once
J: TRBJ2-1
CDR3: AISEDRGLYNEQF

V: TRBV9
size: NA
J: TRBJ2-3
CDR3: ASSVGTTSTDTQY

V: TRBV4-3
size: few
J: TRBJ2-1
CDR3: ASSRGQALGNEQF

V: TRBV10-3
size: NA
J: TRBJ1-3
CDR3: AISGRDRASGNTIY

V: TRBV2
size: NA
J: TRBJ2-2
CDR3: ASSENPPGELF

V: TRBV5-1
size: NA
J: TRBJ2-3
CDR3: ASSSSGSFTDTQY

V: TRBV20-1
size: few
J: TRBJ1-1
CDR3: SPRGVAEAF

V: TRBV19
size: NA
J: TRBJ2-5
CDR3: ASSLAGGETQY

V: TRBV6-6
size: NA
J: TRBJ1-2
CDR3: ASSSGTGTDGYT

V: TRBV2
size: NA
J: TRBJ1-5
CDR3: ASGTDLNQPQH

V: TRBV5-1
size: NA
J: TRBJ2-6
CDR3: ASTWPGANVLT

V: TRBV2
size: NA
J: TRBJ1-1
CDR3: ASSIASQGSTEAF

V: TRBV19
size: few
J: TRBJ1-5
CDR3: ASGDRQGAGQPQH

V: TRBV18
size: NA
J: TRBJ1-1
CDR3: ASSPQSRLTEAF

V: TRBV7-2
size: NA
J: TRBJ2-1
CDR3: ASSLGRSYNEQF

V: TRBV29-1
size: NA
J: TRBJ1-1
CDR3: SVRQGDNTEAF

V: TRBV21-1
size: NA
J: TRBJ1-2
CDR3: ASSKGRLGTANYGYT

V: TRBV5-1
size: NA
J: TRBJ2-1
CDR3: ASSLGTSGYNEQF

V: TRBV6-6
size: NA
J: TRBJ1-5
CDR3: ASSYPDYSNQPQH

V: TRBV6-1
size: many
J: TRBJ2-2
CDR3: ASSASARNTGELF

V: TRBV10-3
size: NA
J: TRBJ1-2
CDR3: AISGSTGDYGYT

V: TRBV11-2
size: NA
J: TRBJ2-2
CDR3: ASTSWGWGGRTTGELF

V: TRBV10-2
size: NA
J: TRBJ2-5
CDR3: ASSDPDRGQETQY

V: TRBV19
size: NA
J: TRBJ1-5
CDR3: ASSIGYQPQH

V: TRBV7-2
size: NA
J: TRBJ2-7
CDR3: ASSLARGVSYEQY